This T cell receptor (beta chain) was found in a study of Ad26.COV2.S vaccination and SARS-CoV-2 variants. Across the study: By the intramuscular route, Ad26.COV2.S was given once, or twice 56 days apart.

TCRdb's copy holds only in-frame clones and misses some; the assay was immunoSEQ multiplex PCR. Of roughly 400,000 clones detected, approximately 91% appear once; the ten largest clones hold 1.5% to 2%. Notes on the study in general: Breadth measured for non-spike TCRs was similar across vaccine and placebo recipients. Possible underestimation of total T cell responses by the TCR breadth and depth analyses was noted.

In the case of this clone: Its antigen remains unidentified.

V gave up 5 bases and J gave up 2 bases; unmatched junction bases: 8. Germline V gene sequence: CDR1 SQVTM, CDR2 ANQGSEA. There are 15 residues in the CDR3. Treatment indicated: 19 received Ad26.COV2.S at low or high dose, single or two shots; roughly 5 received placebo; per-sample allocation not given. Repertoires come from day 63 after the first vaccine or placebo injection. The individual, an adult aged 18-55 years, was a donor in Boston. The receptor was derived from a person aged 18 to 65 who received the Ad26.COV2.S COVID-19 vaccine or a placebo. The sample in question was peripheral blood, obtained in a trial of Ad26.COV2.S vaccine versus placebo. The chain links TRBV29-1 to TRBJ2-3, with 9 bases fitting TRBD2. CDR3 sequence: CSVTRLADHTDTQYF. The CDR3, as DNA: TGCAGCGTTACTCGACTAGCGGACCACACAGATACGCAGTATTTT.